Below, 15 T cell receptor beta chains from the same sample are listed, as sequenced in a study of T cell responses to AZD1222 COVID-19 vaccine listed by TCRdb under 2021. Sample time point, as interpreted from the label and publication: about 28 days (+/-7) after the second vaccine dose. Libraries were constructed by the immunoSEQ multiplex PCR assay. In its TCRdb copy, this immuneACCESS table keeps in-frame sequences only and misses some clones. Where compared with another copy, unresolved V genes explain less than half of these, and the others have no known cause. Recorded for this sample are about 120,000 clones; approximately 90% of them occurred a single time. The ten largest clones add up to around 2.9% of the sample. The sequencing here drew on peripheral blood, taken 28 days after the second AZD1222 dose. Every receptor here comes from an adult who received the AZD1222 COVID-19 vaccine.

This clone was counted a single time. The chain carries TRBV5-4 and TRBJ1-1, with TRBD1 as a possible D gene (5 bases). This CDR3 is built from 13 residues. V was clipped by 4 bases and J by 8 bases, with 15 bases between them. Per the germline V gene, CDR1 is SGHNT and CDR2 is YYREEE (reference sequence). The CDR3 region is CASSVELKGEAFF. The CDR3 DNA reads as TGTGCCAGCAGCGTCGAACTAAAGGGGGAAGCTTTCTTT.

The rearrangement uses TRBV6-2 or TRBV6-3 and TRBJ2-7, with D possibly matching TRBD1 (5 bases). CDR1 is MNHEY and CDR2 is SVGEGT in the germline V gene. Trimming took off 2 bases at V and 5 bases at J, with 16 bases between the two ends. The CDR3 length is 15 residues. CDR3 in amino acids: CASSYQYGQAHEQYF. The CDR3 DNA reads TGTGCCAGCAGTTACCAGTATGGACAAGCCCACGAGCAGTACTTC.

This sequence joins TRBV19 and TRBJ1-2, with D possibly matching TRBD1 (6 bases). CDR3 size: 14 residues. Between the trimmed V and J ends, which lost 3 bases and 2 bases, there was a span of 10 bases. The germline CDR1 and CDR2 sequences are LNHDA and SQIVND (reference sequence). The CDR3 is CASSMGGWNYGYTF. Written as DNA, the CDR3 is TGTGCCAGTAGTATGGGGGGCTGGAACTATGGCTACACCTTC.

The chain is built from TRBV5-5 and TRBJ1-5; weak D call: TRBD1 (5 bases). The V and J ends lost 4 bases and 0 bases respectively, with 11 bases between them. The CDR3 length is 15 residues. Germline V gene sequence: CDR1 SGHKS, CDR2 YYEKEE (reference sequence). CDR3 amino acids: CASSLGHGSNQPQHF. The CDR3 region has the DNA TGTGCCAGCAGCCTCGGACACGGTAGCAATCAGCCCCAGCATTTT.

V is TRBV7-2 and J is TRBJ2-1, with TRBD2 matching 7 bases. CDR3 size: 13 residues. Germline V gene lookup returns CDR1 SGHTA and CDR2 FQGNSA. Losses at the gene ends were 4 bases for V and 6 bases for J; bases not matched to a gene: 3. As DNA, the CDR3 is TGTGCCAGCAGCTGGGAGGGACCCAATGAGCAGTTCTTC. The encoded protein is CASSWEGPNEQFF.

The CDR3 here is CASRPAYSYNEQFF. The CDR3 region has the DNA TGTGCCAGCAGACCAGCGTACTCCTACAATGAGCAGTTCTTC. The V gene is TRBV6-5, the J gene TRBJ2-1; D call uncertain. Trimming left V 6 bases short and J 0 bases short, with 9 bases between. The CDR3 runs to 14 residues. Per germline, CDR1 MNHEY and CDR2 SVGAGI.

V is TRBV5-1 and J is TRBJ1-1, with TRBD1 matching 7 bases. This CDR3 spans 14 amino acids. J lost 0 bases, V lost 6 bases, and 5 bases had no gene match. Per germline, CDR1 SGHRS and CDR2 YFSETQ. The CDR3 DNA follows: TGCGCCAGCACTACGACAGGGATGAACACTGAAGCTTTCTTT. Amino acids: CASTTTGMNTEAFF.

V is TRBV5-4 and J is TRBJ1-2; no reliable D call. CDR1 and CDR2 (germline): SGHNT, YYREEE (reference sequence). Trimming cost V 0 bases and J 4 bases, with 13 bases left between them. CDR3 size: 15 residues. CDR3 amino acids: CASSLGGGFGYGYTF. CDR3 in DNA: TGTGCCAGCAGCTTGGGGGGAGGGTTTGGCTATGGCTACACCTTC. Drawing the rest from reference TRBV5-4 and TRBJ1-2, the complete variable domain is ETGVTQSPTHLIKTRGQQVTLRCSSQSGHNTVSWYQQALGQGPQFIFQYYREEENGRGNFPPRFSGLQFPNYSSELNVNALELDDSALYLCASSLGGGFGYGYTFGSGTRLTVV.

The V gene is TRBV6-6, the J gene TRBJ1-1, with D tentatively TRBD1 (6 bases). The CDR3 sequence is 13 residues long. Germline V gene sequence: CDR1 MNHNY, CDR2 SVGAGI (reference sequence). The V and J ends lost 5 bases and 11 bases respectively, with 18 bases between them. The CDR3 bases are TGTGCCAGCAGTCGAACAGGGACGGGCGACGCTTTCTTT. Residues: CASSRTGTGDAFF.

J is TRBJ2-7 and V is TRBV24-1, with 7 bases fitting TRBD1. This CDR3 comprises 14 residues. CDR1 is KGHDR and CDR2 is SFDVKD in the germline V gene. Unmatched junction bases numbered 2, after V lost 1 base and J lost 3 bases. CDR3 nucleotide sequence: TGTGCCACCAGTGATTTCAGGGACAGCTACGAGCAGTACTTC. Translating it yields CATSDFRDSYEQYF.

The chain couples TRBV9 to TRBJ2-7; tentative D call: TRBD1 (5 bases). The length of the CDR3 is 15 residues. Germline values: CDR1 SGDLS, CDR2 YYNGEE. Trimming cost V 3 bases and J 3 bases, with 16 bases left between them. CDR3: CASSEFQGTGYEQYF. Here the CDR3 DNA reads TGTGCCAGCAGCGAATTTCAGGGAACGGGCTACGAGCAGTACTTC.

This sequence joins TRBV5-1 and TRBJ2-7; no reliable D call. Germline CDR1 is SGHRS and CDR2 is YFSETQ. With 0 bases removed from V and 6 bases from J, the gap between germline ends came to 7 bases. The CDR3 consists of 12 residues. In DNA form, the CDR3 reads TGCGCCAGCAGCTTGGGGTCACCCGAGCAGTACTTC. Protein sequence: CASSLGSPEQYF.

The chain has TRBV20-1 and TRBJ2-3; D unresolved. The CDR3 loop spans 13 amino acids. V was pared by 3 bases and J by 6 bases, with 13 bases between. CDR1 and CDR2 (germline): DFQATT, SNEGSKA (reference sequence). The CDR3 DNA reads as TGCAGTGCTAGTACCCCAGGACGGGATACGCAGTATTTT. This sequence encodes CSASTPGRDTQYF.

V gene TRBV29-1 combines with J gene TRBJ1-5; TRBD1 is a possible D gene (5 bases). This CDR3 is built from 15 residues. V gave up 4 bases and J gave up 2 bases, with 15 bases separating them. Germline lookup yields CDR1 SQVTM and CDR2 ANQGSEA. This chain's CDR3 is CSVVGQGGGNQPQHF. CDR3 bases: TGCAGCGTTGTGGGGCAGGGCGGTGGCAATCAGCCCCAGCATTTT.

The rearrangement links TRBV3-1 (or the pseudogene TRBV3-2) to TRBJ2-5; maybe TRBD1 (6 bases). CDR3 length: 14 residues. Germline assignment: CDR1 LGHDT and CDR2 YNNKEL (reference sequence). The ends were cut back, 1 base at V and 5 bases at J, with 11 bases in the middle. CDR3 in amino acids: CASSQVWGRETQYF. The CDR3 DNA sequence: TGTGCCAGCAGCCAAGTATGGGGGCGTGAGACCCAGTACTTC.